One and the same sample provided the 13 T cell receptor beta chains below, sequenced in a study of neoadjuvant anti-PD-1 for oral cavity cancer. Assay: immunoSEQ multiplex PCR; the TCRdb copy retains only in-frame clones and omits some. The sample records about 14,000 clones, 60% to 70% being singletons. The material sequenced was PBMCs, taken before nivolumab (anti-PD-1) treatment. These receptors all stem from a person between 40 and 85 years old with oral cavity squamous cell carcinoma.

This clone was seen more than once but under ten times. The V gene is TRBV30, the J gene TRBJ2-5, with D uncertain. This CDR3 is 10 amino acids long. Per the germline V gene, CDR1 is GTSNPN and CDR2 is SVGIG (reference sequence). Trimming removed 3 bases at V and 5 bases at J, with 4 bases between. CDR3 DNA sequence: TGTGCCTGGAGCAGGGAGACCCAGTACTTC. This sequence encodes CAWSRETQYF.

In its sample, this clone was seen a few times. This same CDR3 is encoded by further DNA sequences in the sample. This CDR3 reads CASSPGQGGNTEAFF. CDR3 in DNA: TGTGCCAGCAGCCCCGGACAGGGGGGGAACACTGAAGCTTTCTTT. The chain employs TRBV5-4 and TRBJ1-1, with 10 positions matching TRBD1. The ends lost 4 bases at V and 1 base at J; junction bases unmatched: 4. The V gene's germline CDR1 is SGHNT and CDR2 YYREEE (reference sequence). The CDR3 has 15 amino acids.

The J gene is TRBJ2-2, the V gene TRBV6-1, with D tentatively TRBD2 (6 bases). V lost 8 bases and J lost 3, with 10 bases in between. Germline values: CDR1 MNHNS, CDR2 SASEGT. The CDR3 is 13 amino acids. The DNA of the CDR3 is TGTGCCAGCTCCGGGACTTACACCGGGGAGCTGTTTTTT. This translates into CASSGTYTGELFF.

This clone has just one count. The rearrangement joins TRBV5-1 to TRBJ1-1; D call uncertain. CDR3 length: 14 amino acids. Per germline, CDR1 SGHRS and CDR2 YFSETQ. Trimming left V 0 bases short and J 1 base short, with 7 bases between. CDR3 DNA sequence: TGCGCCAGCAGCTTGGGGGTGGCGAACACTGAAGCTTTCTTT. It specifies CASSLGVANTEAFF.

This sequence joins TRBV29-1 and TRBJ2-1; tentative D call: TRBD2 (7 bases). Germline V lookup: CDR1 SQVTM, CDR2 ANQGSEA. CDR3 length: 14 residues. The V and J ends lost 6 bases and 0 bases respectively, with 12 bases between them. The CDR3 protein is CSVAGQTSYNEQFF. DNA for the CDR3: TGCAGCGTAGCGGGACAAACCTCCTACAATGAGCAGTTCTTC.

This clone turned up a few times. This chain connects TRBV5-4 to TRBJ1-1; maybe TRBD1 (5 bases). The ends were cut back, 4 bases at V and 1 base at J, with 17 bases in the middle. Germline V CDR1 and CDR2: SGHNT, YYREEE (reference sequence). The CDR3 is 16 residues long. CDR3 bases: TGTGCCAGCAGCCGAGGGACTCAGGGCCCGAACACTGAAGCTTTCTTT. This sequence encodes CASSRGTQGPNTEAFF.

This clone was counted a few times. The rearrangement joins TRBV11-2 to TRBJ2-7; 8 bases fit TRBD2. Germline V lookup: CDR1 SGHAT, CDR2 FQNNGV. The J segment lost 3 bases and the V segment lost 5 bases, leaving 6 bases of the junction unmatched. The CDR3 runs 14 residues. The CDR3 bases are TGTGCCAGCAGCCGAAGTAGCGGGGACTACGAGCAGTACTTC. Translation gives CASSRSSGDYEQYF. Based on the CDR3 plus reference TRBV11-2 and TRBJ2-7, the full variable domain is EAGVAQSPRYKIIEKRQSVAFWCNPISGHATLYWYQQILGQGPKLLIQFQNNGVVDDSQLPKDRFSAERLKGVDSTLKIQPAKLEDSAVYLCASSRSSGDYEQYFGPGTRLTVT.

This chain joins TRBV10-2 and TRBJ1-1; TRBD1 might be the D (6 bases). This CDR3 comprises 13 residues. V was trimmed by 3 bases and J by 5 bases, leaving 10 bases between them. The germline V gene encodes CDR1 WSHSY and CDR2 SAAADI. The CDR3 DNA reads TGCGCCAGCAGTGATTGGGGGCCAACTGAAGCTTTCTTT. Translating it yields CASSDWGPTEAFF.

The chain uses TRBV29-1 and TRBJ2-1; 9 positions match TRBD2. This CDR3 comprises 15 residues. Germline V gene sequence: CDR1 SQVTM, CDR2 ANQGSEA. The ends lost 3 bases at V and 10 bases at J; junction bases unmatched: 13. CDR3 sequence reads: CSVDALAGGNTEQFF. As DNA, the CDR3 is TGCAGCGTTGACGCACTAGCGGGCGGAAACACGGAGCAGTTCTTC.

The chain carries TRBV9 and TRBJ1-4; TRBD1 is a possible D gene (6 bases). V lost 0 bases to trimming and J lost 7 bases, with 10 bases between them. The CDR3 runs 14 residues. Germline CDR1 reads SGDLS; CDR2 reads YYNGEE. The CDR3 reads CASSVAGAGEKLFF. The CDR3 nucleotides read TGTGCCAGCAGCGTAGCGGGGGCGGGTGAAAAACTGTTTTTT.

This chain connects TRBV29-1 to TRBJ1-1, with TRBD1 identical over 9 bases. The CDR3 loop spans 14 amino acids. With V trimmed by 3 bases and J by 5 bases, 7 bases remained unmatched. Germline V CDR1 and CDR2: SQVTM, ANQGSEA. The CDR3, as DNA: TGCAGCGTTGATATAGGACAGGGGAGAACTGAAGCTTTCTTT. It is translated as CSVDIGQGRTEAFF.

The CDR3 reads CASSEATPSYQPQHF. DNA of the CDR3: TGTGCCAGCAGTGAAGCCACCCCCTCTTATCAGCCCCAGCATTTT. The chain has TRBV6-1 and TRBJ1-5; D not certain. Trimming removed 0 bases from V and 5 bases from J, with 11 bases in between. The CDR3 runs to 15 residues. The germline V gene encodes CDR1 MNHNS and CDR2 SASEGT.

The gene calls are TRBV11-2 and TRBJ1-1; 12 bases match TRBD1. The germline CDR1 and CDR2 sequences are SGHAT and FQNNGV. This CDR3 contains 15 residues. Trimming removed 7 bases from V and 11 bases from J; junction bases left unmatched: 14. For the CDR3, the DNA is TGTGCCAGCACCTCAACCGGGACAGGGGGCCGGATGGCTTTCTTT. Amino acid sequence: CASTSTGTGGRMAFF.